This T cell receptor beta chain was obtained from a study of shared clonotypes between healthy human individuals. This clone has just one count. The CDR3 runs to 12 residues. Trimming took 3 bases from V and 7 from J, leaving 10 bases between them. CDR1 and CDR2 (germline): KGHSH, LQKENI. The protocol was immunoSEQ multiplex PCR, while the TCRdb copy is restricted to in-frame clones and leaves out a portion. The repertoire holds under 600,000 clones, roughly 72% seen once, with around 12% in the top ten. This chain links TRBV18 with TRBJ2-7; possibly TRBD1 or TRBD2 for D (5 bases each). Sample: PBMCs. The source is a woman between 35 and 50 years old in good health. Some clones in this sample may be carry-over from other donors' samples. CDR3 nucleotides: TGTGCCAGCTCACCCGGGACCGGAGAGCAGTACTTC. It codes for CASSPGTGEQYF.